Below, 8 T cell receptor beta chains from the same sample are listed, as sequenced in a study of glioma-infiltrating T cells after dendritic cell vaccination. Sequencing used immunoSEQ multiplex PCR; TCRdb keeps in-frame clones, though not all of them. Of some 99,000 clones listed, 80% are singletons. Time point reported: after dendritic cell vaccination, including at tumor progression/relapse. The sequencing used blood, collected after dendritic cell vaccination. These receptors originate from a human donor with glioblastoma.

The chain carries TRBV10-2 and TRBJ2-3; 7 nucleotides match TRBD2. The V segment lost 6 bases and the J segment 2 bases; nucleotides outside the gene matches: 2. The V gene's germline CDR1 is WSHSY and CDR2 SAAADI. The CDR3 contains 13 residues. Written as DNA, the CDR3 is TGCGCCAGCAGCGGACTAGTCACAGATACGCAGTATTTT. Residues: CASSGLVTDTQYF.

For the CDR3, the DNA is TGTGCCAGCGGGGGGATGAGAGATACGCAGTATTTT. This sequence encodes CASGGMRDTQYF. This chain uses TRBV9 with TRBJ2-3; D may be TRBD2 (6 bases). Germline values: CDR1 SGDLS, CDR2 YYNGEE. The CDR3 is 12 amino acids. Deletions cut 7 bases from V and 5 bases from J, with 11 bases between.

The chain recombines TRBV6-5 with TRBJ1-4; D unresolved. Looked up from germline, CDR1 is MNHEY and CDR2 is SVGAGI. Trimming removed 4 bases at V and 8 bases at J, with 17 bases between. There are 15 residues in the CDR3. Here the CDR3 reads CASSSFGGFGEKLFF. CDR3 DNA sequence: TGTGCCAGCAGTTCTTTTGGAGGGTTCGGGGAAAAACTGTTTTTT.

V is TRBV10-3 and J is TRBJ1-5; TRBD1 agrees at 7 bases. CDR3 length: 15 amino acids. Germline V lookup: CDR1 ENHRY, CDR2 SYGVKD. The trim removed 7 bases at V and 7 bases at J, leaving 13 bases unmatched. In nucleotides, the CDR3 is TGTGCCATCACCAAAAAAAACAGGGGTGGGCAGCCCCAGCATTTT. Its translation is CAITKKNRGGQPQHF.

This clone occurred a few times. The rearrangement joins TRBV5-1 to TRBJ1-4; 10 positions agree with TRBD1. V trimming: 3 bases; J trimming: 8 bases; junction bases outside the gene matches: 7. CDR1 is SGHRS, CDR2 YFSETQ, per germline. The CDR3 contains 15 residues. Here the CDR3 DNA reads TGCGCCAGCAGCTCTGGAGGGACAGGGGAAGAAAAACTGTTTTTT. Amino acid sequence: CASSSGGTGEEKLFF.

V and J are TRBV28 and TRBJ2-7; 8 bases fit TRBD2. Trimming removed 6 bases from V and 0 bases from J; junction bases left unmatched: 7. Germline V CDR1 and CDR2: MDHEN, SYDVKM. The CDR3 length is 15 residues. The CDR3 region has the DNA TGTGCCAGCAGCCAACAAGCGGGAGTCTCCTACGAGCAGTACTTC. Translated: CASSQQAGVSYEQYF.

V usage is TRBV28 and J usage is TRBJ2-2; TRBD1 might be the D (6 bases). CDR1 is MDHEN, CDR2 SYDVKM, per germline. The CDR3 covers 16 residues. The V and J ends lost 4 bases and 7 bases respectively, with 19 bases between them. CDR3 in DNA: TGTGCCAGCAGTTCCTCCGGACTTGAAGGGGGCGGGGAGCTGTTTTTT. This gives the protein CASSSSGLEGGGELFF.

The gene calls are TRBV5-6 and TRBJ2-1; 10 bases line up with TRBD2. CDR3 length: 16 amino acids. The V segment lost 4 bases and the J segment 7 bases; nucleotides outside the gene matches: 11. CDR1 and CDR2 (germline): SGHDT, YYEEEE. The CDR3 nucleotides read TGTGCCAGCAGCCCCCTCCTAGCGGGGGCCAGGAATGAGCAGTTCTTC. Its translation: CASSPLLAGARNEQFF.